One and the same sample provided the 21 T cell receptor beta chains below, sequenced in a study of T cell repertoires in cytomegalovirus infection. TCRdb reprocessed the reads with MiXCR, giving one entry per CDR3 protein. Counted here are approximately 470,000 distinct CDR3 sequences, approximately 40% occurring once; the ten biggest clones make up 35% to 50%. The antigens for these receptors are not known. The material was cultured PBMCs, obtained from culture after CMV antigen stimulation. These receptor sequences come from a human donor in good health (CMV status not recorded). Some clones in this sample may be carry-over from other donors' samples.

This rearrangement joins TRBV12-3 or TRBV12-4 to TRBJ2-3, with 7 bases matching TRBD2. The CDR3 totals 15 residues. J gave up 5 bases and V 2 bases, and 7 bases lay outside the gene matches. The CDR3: CASSLWTRGGDTQYF. The CDR3 nucleotides are TGTGCCAGCAGTTTATGGACCCGCGGGGGAGATACGCAGTATTTT.

The chain combines TRBV6-5 with TRBJ1-1; D might be TRBD1 (5 bases). The V gene lost 2 bases and the J gene lost 0 bases, with 19 bases spanning the gap. The germline V gene encodes CDR1 MNHEY and CDR2 SVGAGI. The CDR3 spans 18 residues. The CDR3 reads CASSYGADARYMNTEAFF. CDR3 bases: TGTGCCAGCAGTTACGGGGCGGACGCTCGGTATATGAACACTGAAGCTTTCTTT.

The chain combines TRBV6-8 with TRBJ2-1; D not certain. Trimming removed 5 bases at V and 4 bases at J, with 21 bases between. The CDR3 is made up of 17 amino acids. Looked up from germline, CDR1 is MNHGY and CDR2 is SAAAGT. CDR3 nucleotide sequence: TGTGCCAGCAGTCCTACCCTCCTTGACTCACAATACAATGAGCAGTTCTTC. It yields the protein CASSPTLLDSQYNEQFF.

This chain links TRBV7-2 with TRBJ2-7; D is ambiguous. Trimming stripped 3 bases from V and 2 bases from J, with 5 bases between. Looked up from germline, CDR1 is SGHTA and CDR2 is FQGNSA. The CDR3 is 12 amino acids. In DNA form, the CDR3 reads TGTGCCAGCAGCTTCAGGCCCTACGAGCAGTACTTC. This sequence encodes CASSFRPYEQYF.

The J gene is TRBJ2-7, the V gene TRBV11-2; D gene unclear. This CDR3 is 15 amino acids long. Germline V gives CDR1 SGHAT, CDR2 FQNNGV. V lost 0 bases, J lost 1 base, and 10 bases lay in between. CDR3: CASSLDQAPSYEQYF. CDR3 in DNA: TGTGCCAGCAGCTTAGATCAGGCCCCTTCCTACGAGCAGTACTTC.

The chain joins TRBV7-9 to TRBJ2-2, with D uncertain. CDR1 and CDR2 (germline): SEHNR, FQNEAQ (reference sequence). Deletions cut 1 base from V and 9 bases from J, with 3 bases between. This CDR3 contains 11 residues. CDR3 sequence: CASSLGWELFF. As DNA, the CDR3 is TGTGCCAGCAGCTTAGGTTGGGAGCTGTTTTTT.

This clonotype was picked up a small number of times. V is TRBV7-8 and J is TRBJ1-4; a weak D match, TRBD1 (6 bases). V lost 5 bases, J lost 10 bases, and 20 bases lay in between. The CDR3 is 15 residues long. Germline V gene lookup returns CDR1 SGHVS and CDR2 FQNEAQ. In DNA form, the CDR3 reads TGTGCCAGCAGCCCCACCTCACAGGGAGCACGAAAACTGTTTTTT. Translation: CASSPTSQGARKLFF.

V usage is TRBV20-1 and J usage is TRBJ1-5; D gene ambiguous. With 0 bases removed from V and 6 bases from J, the gap between germline ends came to 12 bases. Germline V gives CDR1 DFQATT, CDR2 SNEGSKA (reference sequence). This CDR3 contains 14 residues. CDR3 protein: CSARDPGKSQPQHF. For the CDR3, the DNA is TGCAGTGCTAGAGATCCCGGGAAATCTCAGCCCCAGCATTTT.

This chain links TRBV7-8 with TRBJ1-2; TRBD1 matches at 9 bases. Trimming took 5 bases from V and 5 from J; bases not matched to a gene: 18. The CDR3 extends over 18 amino acids. Per the germline V gene, CDR1 is SGHVS and CDR2 is FQNEAQ. CDR3 DNA: TGTGCCAGCAGCCACCACACCCGAGGGGGACAGGGCGAATATGGCTACACCTTC. Amino acid sequence: CASSHHTRGGQGEYGYTF.

The J gene is TRBJ2-5, the V gene TRBV6-2 or TRBV6-3; 7 bases align to TRBD1. Per the germline V gene, CDR1 is MNHEY and CDR2 is SVGEGT. After removal of 6 bases from V and 3 bases from J, the junction contained 4 bases not matched to a gene. There are 13 residues in the CDR3. CDR3 in amino acids: CASRRTGEETQYF. The CDR3 DNA is TGTGCCAGCAGGCGGACAGGAGAAGAGACCCAGTACTTC.

The chain is built from TRBV2 and TRBJ2-5; D is ambiguous. The V gene lost 11 bases and the J gene lost 5 bases, with 18 bases spanning the gap. There are 13 residues in the CDR3. Germline CDR1 reads SNHLY; CDR2 reads FYNNEI. CDR3 DNA: TGTGCCTGCAACGGTCGGGCCGGTGAGACCCAGTACTTC. This encodes CACNGRAGETQYF.

This sequence joins TRBV7-9 and TRBJ2-7; 7 positions match TRBD2. Germline-derived CDR1 and CDR2 are SEHNR and FQNEAQ (reference sequence). With V trimmed by 1 base and J by 7 bases, 16 bases remained unmatched. This CDR3 comprises 17 residues. CDR3 bases: TGTGCCAGCAGCTTAGGAGCCGGGACTACTATTTTGATTGAGCAGTACTTC. Encoded protein: CASSLGAGTTILIEQYF. The variable domain in full, completed from reference TRBV7-9 and TRBJ2-7, reads DTGVSQNPRHKITKRGQNVTFRCDPISEHNRLYWYRQTLGQGPEFLTYFQNEAQLEKSRLLSDRFSAERPKGSFSTLEIQRTEQGDSAMYLCASSLGAGTTILIEQYFGPGTRLTVT.

The rearrangement uses TRBV7-9 and TRBJ1-2; tentatively, D is TRBD1 (6 bases). The CDR3 sequence is 15 residues long. Germline V gene lookup returns CDR1 SEHNR and CDR2 FQNEAQ (reference sequence). V was shortened by 2 bases and J by 4 bases, with 14 bases between the two germline ends. This CDR3 reads CASSLSFRGSYGYTF. CDR3 in DNA: TGTGCCAGCAGCTTATCCTTCAGGGGTAGCTATGGCTACACCTTC.

This clonotype has only one observation. The genes are TRBV27 and TRBJ2-7; D possibly corresponds to TRBD1 (5 bases). The CDR3 is made up of 13 amino acids. V was shortened by 9 bases and J by 3 bases, with 15 bases between the two germline ends. Germline CDR1 is MNHEY and CDR2 is SMNVEV (reference sequence). CDR3 coding DNA: TGTGCCAGTAGCAGGGTTCACGGCTACGAGCAGTACTTC. It specifies CASSRVHGYEQYF.

The chain joins TRBV20-1 to TRBJ2-2; D is perhaps TRBD2 (7 bases). Germline V gene data show CDR1 as DFQATT and CDR2 as SNEGSKA (reference sequence). This CDR3 comprises 16 residues. The ends were cut back, 3 bases at V and 4 bases at J, with 18 bases in the middle. For the CDR3, the DNA is TGCAGTGCTAGTCTAGCGGTGAGGGGGGGCACCGGGGAGCTGTTTTTT. Its translation is CSASLAVRGGTGELFF.

This clonotype was counted a few times. This chain joins TRBV7-6 and TRBJ2-7; unclear D gene. Germline V gives CDR1 SGHVS, CDR2 FNYEAQ. V lost 2 bases to trimming and J lost 0 bases, with 8 bases between them. The CDR3 has 14 residues. The chain's CDR3 is CASSLSPDSYEQYF. CDR3 coding DNA: TGTGCCAGCAGCTTATCCCCGGACTCCTACGAGCAGTACTTC.

This clonotype has more than one count but fewer than ten. The J gene is TRBJ2-1, the V gene TRBV6-2 or TRBV6-3, with 10 bases identical to TRBD2. CDR1 MNHEY and CDR2 SVGEGT come from the germline V gene. This CDR3 is built from 15 residues. After removal of 5 bases from V and 3 bases from J, the junction contained 4 bases not matched to a gene. The CDR3 DNA follows: TGTGCCAGCAGTGCCGAGCGGGAGGGCTACAATGAGCAGTTCTTC. Protein product: CASSAEREGYNEQFF.

This chain uses TRBV11-2 with TRBJ1-1; D is unclear. The CDR3 has 14 amino acids. With 6 bases removed from V and 6 bases from J, the gap between germline ends came to 17 bases. CDR1 and CDR2 (germline): SGHAT, FQNNGV. The CDR3 is CASRGPTLVAEAFF. For the CDR3, the DNA is TGTGCCAGCAGGGGCCCGACTCTGGTCGCTGAAGCTTTCTTT.

This rearrangement joins TRBV20-1 to TRBJ1-5; D gene ambiguous. The length of the CDR3 is 12 residues. V dropped 4 bases and J dropped 5 bases, with 9 bases sitting between them. The germline V gene encodes CDR1 DFQATT and CDR2 SNEGSKA (reference sequence). CDR3 region: CSANGVDQPQHF. CDR3 sequence (DNA): TGCAGTGCTAATGGTGTAGATCAGCCCCAGCATTTT.

Points on this clonotype: A read error may explain this, as a much larger clone is one base away. The chain has TRBV7-1 and TRBJ1-4; 7 bases are a match to TRBD1. TRBV7-1 is marked as an open reading frame, function uncertain. The length of the CDR3 is 14 residues. V was clipped by 3 bases and J by 7 bases; unmatched bases: 5. The CDR3 sequence is CASSSRQGSEKLFF. The CDR3 DNA reads TGTGCCAGCAGCTCTCGACAGGGTAGTGAAAAACTGTTTTTT.

The chain carries TRBV20-1 and TRBJ2-7; possible D gene TRBD2, 6 bases. Germline V gene lookup returns CDR1 DFQATT and CDR2 SNEGSKA (reference sequence). Between the trimmed V and J ends, which lost 6 bases and 3 bases, there was a span of 15 bases. The CDR3 is made up of 13 amino acids. The CDR3: CSAFLARHYEQYF. DNA for the CDR3: TGCAGTGCGTTCCTAGCGAGGCACTACGAGCAGTACTTC.